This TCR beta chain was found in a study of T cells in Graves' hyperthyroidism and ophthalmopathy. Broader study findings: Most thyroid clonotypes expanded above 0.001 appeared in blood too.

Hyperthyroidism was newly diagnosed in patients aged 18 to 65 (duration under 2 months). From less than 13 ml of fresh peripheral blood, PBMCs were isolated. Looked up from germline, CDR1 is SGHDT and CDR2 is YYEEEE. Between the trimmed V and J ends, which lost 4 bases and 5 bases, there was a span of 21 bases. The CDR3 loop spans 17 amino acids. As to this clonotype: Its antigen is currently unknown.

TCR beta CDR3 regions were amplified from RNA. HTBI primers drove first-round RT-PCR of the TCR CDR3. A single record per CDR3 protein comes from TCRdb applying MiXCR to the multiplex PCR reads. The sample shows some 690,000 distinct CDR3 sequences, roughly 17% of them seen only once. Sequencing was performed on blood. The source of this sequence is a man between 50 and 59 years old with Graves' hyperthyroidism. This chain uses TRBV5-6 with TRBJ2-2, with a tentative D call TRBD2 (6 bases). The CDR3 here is CASSLRSAGMGTGELFF. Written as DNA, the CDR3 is TGTGCCAGCAGCCTCCGTAGCGCGGGAATGGGTACCGGGGAGCTGTTTTTT.